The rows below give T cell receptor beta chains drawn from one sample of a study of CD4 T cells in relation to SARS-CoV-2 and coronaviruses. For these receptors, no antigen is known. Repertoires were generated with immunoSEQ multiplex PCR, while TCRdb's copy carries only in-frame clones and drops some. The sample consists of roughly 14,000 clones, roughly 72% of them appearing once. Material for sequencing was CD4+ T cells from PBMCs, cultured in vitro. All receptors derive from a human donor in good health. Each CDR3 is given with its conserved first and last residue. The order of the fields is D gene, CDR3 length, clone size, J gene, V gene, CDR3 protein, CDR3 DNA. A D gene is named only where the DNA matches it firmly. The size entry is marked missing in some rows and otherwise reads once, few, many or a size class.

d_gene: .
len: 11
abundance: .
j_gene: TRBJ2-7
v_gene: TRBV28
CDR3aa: CASSSSYEQYF
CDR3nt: TGTGCCAGCAGTTCCTCTTACGAGCAGTACTTC

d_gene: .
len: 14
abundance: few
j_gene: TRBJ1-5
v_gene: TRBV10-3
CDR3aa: CAISGGTGNQPQHF
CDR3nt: TGTGCCATCAGTGGCGGGACCGGAAATCAGCCCCAGCATTTT

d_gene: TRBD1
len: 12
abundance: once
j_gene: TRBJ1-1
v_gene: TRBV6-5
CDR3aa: CASSPRQGKAFF
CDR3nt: TGTGCCAGCAGCCCGCGACAGGGAAAAGCTTTCTTT

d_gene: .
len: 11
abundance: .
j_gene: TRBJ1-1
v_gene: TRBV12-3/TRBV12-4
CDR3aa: CASSSRGGAFF
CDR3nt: TGTGCCAGCAGTTCCCGAGGGGGAGCTTTCTTT

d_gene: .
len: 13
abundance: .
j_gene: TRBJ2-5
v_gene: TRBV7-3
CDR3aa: CASSLTEIETQYF
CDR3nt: TGTGCCAGCAGCTTAACGGAAATAGAGACCCAGTACTTC

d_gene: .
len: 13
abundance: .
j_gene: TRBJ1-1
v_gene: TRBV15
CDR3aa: CATSRDMNGEAFF
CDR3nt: TGTGCCACCAGCAGAGATATGAATGGCGAAGCTTTCTTT

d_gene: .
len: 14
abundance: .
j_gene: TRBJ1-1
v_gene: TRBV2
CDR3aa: CASSPQGLGTEAFF
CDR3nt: TGTGCCAGCAGCCCCCAGGGCCTTGGCACTGAAGCTTTCTTT

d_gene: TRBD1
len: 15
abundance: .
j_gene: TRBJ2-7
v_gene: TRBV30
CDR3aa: CAWRGRDRGLHEQYF
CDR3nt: TGTGCCTGGAGAGGGCGGGACAGGGGGTTACACGAGCAGTACTTC

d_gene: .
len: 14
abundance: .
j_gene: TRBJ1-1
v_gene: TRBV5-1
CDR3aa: CASSFSGGETEAFF
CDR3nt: TGCGCCAGCAGCTTCTCCGGAGGGGAAACTGAAGCTTTCTTT

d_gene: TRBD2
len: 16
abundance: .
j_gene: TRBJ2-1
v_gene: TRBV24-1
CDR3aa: CATSDWTSGRAREQFF
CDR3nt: TGTGCCACCAGTGATTGGACTAGCGGGAGGGCCCGTGAGCAGTTCTTC

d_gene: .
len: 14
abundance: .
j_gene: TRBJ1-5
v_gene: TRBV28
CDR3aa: CASSRHNSNQPQHF
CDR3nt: TGTGCCAGCAGTCGTCATAATAGCAATCAGCCCCAGCATTTT

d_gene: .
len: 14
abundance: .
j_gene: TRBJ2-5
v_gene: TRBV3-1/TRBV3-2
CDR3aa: CASSQGRRFETQYF
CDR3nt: TGTGCCAGCAGCCAAGGCCGGCGCTTCGAGACCCAGTACTTC

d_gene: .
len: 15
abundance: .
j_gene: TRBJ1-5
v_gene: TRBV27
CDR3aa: CASRWQANSNQPQHF
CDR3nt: TGTGCCAGCAGATGGCAGGCGAATAGCAATCAGCCCCAGCATTTT

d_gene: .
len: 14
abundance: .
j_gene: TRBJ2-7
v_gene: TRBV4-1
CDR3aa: CASSQDTAPAEQYF
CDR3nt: TGCGCCAGCAGCCAAGATACAGCCCCGGCCGAGCAGTACTTC

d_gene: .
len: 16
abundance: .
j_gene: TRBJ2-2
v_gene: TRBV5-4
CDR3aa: CASSSPQYRNTGELFF
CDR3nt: TGTGCCAGCAGCTCACCCCAATACAGAAACACCGGGGAGCTGTTTTTT

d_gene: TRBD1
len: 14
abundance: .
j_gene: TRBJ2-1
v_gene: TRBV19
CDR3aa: CASSIRDRTNEQFF
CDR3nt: TGTGCCAGTAGTATTCGGGACAGGACCAATGAGCAGTTCTTC

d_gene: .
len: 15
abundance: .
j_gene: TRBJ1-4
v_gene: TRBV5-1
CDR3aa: CASSLVGGREEKLFF
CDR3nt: TGCGCCAGCAGCTTGGTGGGGGGCCGGGAGGAAAAACTGTTTTTT